A single T cell receptor (beta chain) is shown here with its context. Antigen specificity is unknown. The time point is: blood 2 weeks post-SBRT. Indicated treatment: 15 Gy SBRT to primary tumor, nephrectomy 4 weeks later. This sample was taken from a study of radiation and T cells in renal cell carcinoma. The study's findings and limits: In blood, top tumor clones expanded by 2 weeks, shrinking by 4.

Clones were read by immunoSEQ multiplex PCR, and TCRdb kept only the in-frame ones, dropping some. Of roughly 150,000 clones listed, roughly 89% are singletons. The sample was blood, taken from a patient whose treatment included radiotherapy and nephrectomy. The receptor was isolated from a woman between 50 and 59 years old with renal cell carcinoma.

CDR3 sequence: CASSPRISYGELFF. For the CDR3, the DNA is TGTGCCAGCAGCCCTCGGATCAGCTACGGGGAGCTGTTTTTT. This chain links TRBV7-2 with TRBJ2-2; no clear D. V gave up 5 bases and J gave up 7 bases, with 14 bases separating them. The CDR3 spans 14 residues. Germline values: CDR1 SGHTA, CDR2 FQGNSA.